One and the same sample provided the 11 T cell receptor beta chains below, sequenced in a study of vaccination effects on CD4 cells after COVID-19. Their antigens remain unidentified. Antigen-specific CD4+ T cells expanded by the ViraFEST assay with viral peptide pools were then sequenced. Cultured cells yielded isolated CD4+ T cells after 10 days. Among the vaccine recipients, none had a prior SARS-CoV-2 infection, and nucleocapsid antibodies were negative. Sequencing used immunoSEQ multiplex PCR; TCRdb keeps in-frame clones, though not all of them. The profile covers approximately 50,000 clones, with roughly 73% appearing a single time and more than 5% taken by the ten largest. Here the sequenced sample was CD4+ T cells from PBMCs cultured with HCoV-OC43 spike peptides, taken before COVID-19 vaccination. The subset here: HCoV-OC43 spike overlapping peptide pool stimulation. These receptors came from a human donor who received a COVID-19 vaccine.

V is TRBV11-3 and J is TRBJ2-7; D unclear. Germline V gives CDR1 SGHNT, CDR2 YENEEA. The CDR3 length is 12 residues. V was cut by 0 bases and J by 5 bases, with 5 bases left in between. The CDR3: CASSLDQDEQYV. CDR3 coding DNA: TGTGCCAGCAGCTTAGATCAGGACGAGCAGTACGTC.

This clone is a singleton in its sample. CDR3 sequence reads: CASSAGPRSAGRGEKLFF. Written as DNA, the CDR3 is TGTGCCAGCAGCGCGGGCCCTAGGTCAGCGGGACGTGGTGAAAAACTGTTTTTT. This rearrangement joins TRBV14 to TRBJ1-4, with a weak D call TRBD1 (5 bases). Trimming removed 5 bases at V and 7 bases at J, with 26 bases between. The CDR3 contains 18 residues. CDR1 is SGHDN, CDR2 FVKESK, per germline.

The rearrangement uses TRBV18 and TRBJ1-1, with TRBD1 as a possible D gene (6 bases). The V and J ends lost 7 bases and 1 base respectively, with 10 bases between them. The CDR3 totals 13 residues. The germline V gene encodes CDR1 KGHSH and CDR2 LQKENI. Written as DNA, the CDR3 is TGTGCCAGCTTCATGGACAGGAACACTGAAGCTTTCTTT. Translation: CASFMDRNTEAFF.

This chain uses TRBV6-2 or TRBV6-3 with TRBJ2-5, with 7 bases aligning to TRBD1. The germline CDR1 and CDR2 sequences are MNHEY and SVGEGT. The CDR3 runs to 15 residues. V shed 6 bases and J 1 base; nucleotides not matched to a gene: 8. The CDR3, as DNA: TGTGCCAGCAGCCCTATCGGACAGGCCCAAGAGACCCAGTACTTC. Encoded protein: CASSPIGQAQETQYF.

The genes are TRBV18 and TRBJ1-1; tentatively, D is TRBD1 (5 bases). Germline CDR1 reads KGHSH; CDR2 reads LQKENI. The CDR3 is 14 residues long. V lost 1 base, J lost 1 base, and 7 bases lay in between. CDR3 protein: CASSPQGTNTEAFF. CDR3 DNA sequence: TGTGCCAGCTCACCACAGGGGACGAACACTGAAGCTTTCTTT.

The rearrangement uses TRBV7-2 and TRBJ1-6; 9 nucleotides agree with TRBD1. CDR1 SGHTA and CDR2 FQGNSA come from the germline V gene. Trimming removed 5 bases from V and 2 bases from J; junction bases left unmatched: 10. The CDR3 covers 18 residues. CDR3 nucleotides: TGTGCCAGCAGCAACCGAAACAGGGGGCGAACCTATAATTCACCCCTCCACTTT. Amino acid sequence: CASSNRNRGRTYNSPLHF.

This chain links TRBV19 with TRBJ2-1, with TRBD1 matching over 10 bases. Trimming removed 5 bases from V and 6 bases from J; junction bases left unmatched: 10. There are 16 residues in the CDR3. Germline values: CDR1 LNHDA, CDR2 SQIVND (reference sequence). CDR3 DNA: TGTGCCAGTAGTTCGACAGGGGGCTTATTGGGCAATGAGCAGTTCTTC. It encodes CASSSTGGLLGNEQFF.

This chain uses TRBV7-2 with TRBJ2-1; no clear D. Germline-derived CDR1 and CDR2 are SGHTA and FQGNSA. V gave up 2 bases and J gave up 7 bases, with 9 bases separating them. The CDR3 extends over 13 amino acids. Here the CDR3 DNA reads TGTGCCAGCAGCTTAATGAGAGGTAATGAGCAGTTCTTC. Protein sequence: CASSLMRGNEQFF.

The CDR3 region is CASSRGDRGPGFNTGELFF. The CDR3 DNA reads as TGTGCCAGTAGTAGGGGGGACAGGGGGCCGGGTTTCAACACCGGGGAGCTGTTTTTT. The chain has TRBV19 and TRBJ2-2; 12 positions match TRBD1. Germline values: CDR1 LNHDA, CDR2 SQIVND (reference sequence). Unmatched junction bases numbered 11, after V lost 4 bases and J lost 2 bases. The CDR3 sequence is 19 residues long.

The chain joins TRBV30 to TRBJ1-2; D gene uncertain. CDR3 length: 13 amino acids. CDR1 and CDR2 from the germline V gene are GTSNPN and SVGIG (reference sequence). Trimming cost V 0 bases and J 12 bases, with 17 bases left between them. The CDR3 loop is CAWSVPLDRKHTF. The CDR3 nucleotides are TGTGCCTGGAGTGTACCTTTGGACCGCAAACACACCTTC. Based on the CDR3 plus reference TRBV30 and TRBJ1-2, the full variable domain is SQTIHQWPATLVQPVGSPLSLECTVEGTSNPNLYWYRQAAGRGLQLLFYSVGIGQISSEVPQNLSASRPQDRQFILSSKKLLLSDSGFYLCAWSVPLDRKHTFGSGTRLTVV.

In nucleotides, the CDR3 is TGTGCCAGCAGTGAGACACTCGACTATGGCTACACCTTC. This encodes CASSETLDYGYTF. This chain joins TRBV7-3 and TRBJ1-2; D ambiguous. The germline gives CDR1 SGHTA, CDR2 FQGTGA. V was pared by 6 bases and J by 3 bases, with 11 bases between. The CDR3 is 13 residues long.